The clone carrying this T cell receptor (beta chain) was counted only a few times. Its matching antigen is unknown. One junction end does not reproduce the germline sequence, and a read error may be involved. The entry originates in a study of T cells in Graves' hyperthyroidism and ophthalmopathy. Whole-study findings and limits: Ophthalmopathy was model-predicted a median about 7.1 months pre-onset.

Regions amplified from RNA transcripts were the TCR beta CDR3 regions. A set of HTBI primers served as the primers for a first-round RT-PCR of the TCR CDR3. A single record per CDR3 protein comes from TCRdb applying MiXCR to the multiplex PCR reads. Of about 380,000 distinct CDR3 sequences in the sample, roughly 14% were seen once. Looked up from germline, CDR1 is SNHLY and CDR2 is FYNNEI. The CDR3 consists of 12 residues. Patients aged 18 to 65 had newly diagnosed hyperthyroidism lasting under 2 months. The sample consisted of blood. The chain links TRBV2 to TRBJ1-2, with 7 bases aligning to TRBD1. The TCR sequence derives from a man aged 25-40 years with Graves' hyperthyroidism that later progressed to Graves' ophthalmopathy. CDR3: CVSSTGDYGYTF. CDR3 sequence (DNA): TGTGTCAGCAGCACAGGGGACTATGGCTACACCTTC.